This T cell receptor beta chain was captured by sequencing in a study of Tregs in tolerant kidney transplant recipients. Notes on the study in general: Antigen-driven expansion was suggested because donor-specific Tregs expanded more than all Tregs in tolerant patients. For some patients, primers changed over time, blocking nucleotide-level comparison.

Sequencing was performed with immunoSEQ multiplex PCR; in TCRdb, only in-frame clones are kept and a portion is missing. The top ten clones hold over 12% of a sample with about 52,000 clones, about 91% of them seen once. The nonmyeloablative bone marrow transplants came from related graft donors, with transient mixed chimerism. The CDR3 sequence is 15 residues long. V gave up 0 bases and J gave up 2 bases, with 11 bases separating them. Looked up from germline, CDR1 is LGHNA and CDR2 is YSLEER. For this clone: What it binds is unknown. The same CDR3 also results from other DNA sequences found in this sample.

Sequencing used CD8+ T cells from blood (PBMCs), obtained 24 months after the transplant. V is TRBV4-3 and J is TRBJ2-7; no firm D call. The source of this sequence is a human patient who received a combined kidney and bone marrow transplant. The graft donor may account for some of the T cells. The DNA of the CDR3 is TGCGCCAGCAGCCAAGATCTTGGCAGGACCTACGAGCAGTACTTC. Translating it yields CASSQDLGRTYEQYF.